The 14 T cell receptor beta chains listed next were all sequenced from one sample in a study of blood T cell repertoires in COVID-19. TCRdb's table, derived via immunoSEQ multiplex PCR, lists solely in-frame clones and lacks some. Among fewer than 150,000 clones listed, about nine tenths were seen once. Material for sequencing was peripheral blood. Receptors originate from a human donor in a cohort sampled during active COVID-19.

The V and J genes are TRBV6-5 and TRBJ2-1, with 9 bases matching TRBD2. Germline V gene sequence: CDR1 MNHEY, CDR2 SVGAGI. The length of the CDR3 is 13 residues. With 9 bases clipped from V and 13 bases from J, the junction kept 13 bases outside the gene matches. The CDR3 bases are TGTGCCAGTAATACGGGCGGGGGGGCCTACCAGTTCTTC. Protein sequence: CASNTGGGAYQFF.

In this sample, this clone turned up a few times. This chain connects TRBV3-1 (or the pseudogene TRBV3-2) to TRBJ1-5; D may be TRBD1 (5 bases). The germline CDR1 and CDR2 sequences are LGHDT and YNNKEL (reference sequence). V lost 6 bases, J lost 5 bases, and 17 bases lay in between. The CDR3 has 15 amino acids. Here the CDR3 DNA reads TGTGCCAGCAGTCCAACGGCCAGGGTGGATCAGCCCCAGCATTTT. Encoded protein: CASSPTARVDQPQHF.

This clone was seen only once. The sample carries other DNA sequences with the same CDR3. The chain is built from TRBV5-1 and TRBJ1-5; possibly TRBD1 for D (6 bases). CDR1 and CDR2 (germline): SGHRS, YFSETQ. Trimming shortened V by 0 bases and J by 4 bases, and 11 bases separated the two germline ends. The CDR3 extends over 15 amino acids. For the CDR3, the DNA is TGCGCCAGCAGCTTGGAAACAGGGTTGAATCAGCCCCAGCATTTT. This codes for CASSLETGLNQPQHF.

The V gene is TRBV6-5, the J gene TRBJ1-2; perhaps TRBD1 as D (5 bases). CDR1 and CDR2 (germline): MNHEY, SVGAGI. Trimming pared 8 bases from V and 5 bases from J, leaving 15 bases between. This CDR3 spans 13 amino acids. Here the CDR3 reads CASGTVMGYGYTF. CDR3 in DNA: TGTGCCAGCGGGACTGTTATGGGGTATGGCTACACCTTC.

This clone was observed a single time. The V call is TRBV3-1 (or the pseudogene TRBV3-2), the J call TRBJ1-4; no clear D gene. This CDR3 contains 12 residues. Trimming pared 4 bases from V and 8 bases from J, leaving 8 bases between. Germline V lookup: CDR1 LGHDT, CDR2 YNNKEL (reference sequence). CDR3 sequence: CASSRLREKLFF. CDR3 DNA sequence: TGTGCCAGCAGCCGTTTGAGAGAAAAACTGTTTTTT.

Only one count was recorded for this clone. This specimen includes other DNA sequences encoding the same CDR3. V gene TRBV5-8 combines with J gene TRBJ2-5, with 12 bases aligning to TRBD2. Germline V gene sequence: CDR1 SGHTS, CDR2 YDEGEE. The CDR3 covers 15 residues. The V and J ends lost 0 bases and 5 bases, in that order; junction bases with no gene match: 2. The DNA of the CDR3 is TGTGCCAGCAGCTTGGGACTAGCGGGGGAGGAGACCCAGTACTTC. It encodes CASSLGLAGEETQYF.

This chain uses TRBV4-2 with TRBJ2-5, with 9 bases identical to TRBD2. The germline gives CDR1 LGHNA, CDR2 YNFKEQ. The CDR3 runs to 15 residues. The trim removed 0 bases at V and 1 base at J, leaving 0 bases unmatched. DNA for the CDR3: TGTGCCAGCAGCCAAGAGCGGGGGGGCCAAGAGACCCAGTACTTC. Protein sequence: CASSQERGGQETQYF.

The rearrangement uses TRBV19 and TRBJ2-7, with 9 bases aligning to TRBD1. The CDR3 is 14 amino acids. Germline-derived CDR1 and CDR2 are LNHDA and SQIVND (reference sequence). V trimming: 5 bases; J trimming: 3 bases; junction bases outside the gene matches: 5. CDR3 coding DNA: TGTGCCAGTAGTCGAAGGACAGGGGACTACGAGCAGTACTTC. Its protein product is CASSRRTGDYEQYF. Full variable domain (rest looked up from reference TRBV19 and TRBJ2-7): DGGITQSPKYLFRKEGQNVTLSCEQNLNHDAMYWYRQDPGQGLRLIYYSQIVNDFQKGDIAEGYSVSREKKESFPLTVTSAQKNPTAFYLCASSRRTGDYEQYFGPGTRLTVT.

This rearrangement joins TRBV2 to TRBJ1-6; TRBD1 aligns across 10 bases. The germline V gene has CDR1 SNHLY and CDR2 FYNNEI. With 8 bases clipped from V and 10 bases from J, the junction kept 5 bases outside the gene matches. This CDR3 region has 13 residues. The CDR3 DNA reads as TGTGCCAGCGGACAGGGGGAGCGGTCACCCCTCCACTTT. Its translation: CASGQGERSPLHF.

The J gene is TRBJ1-1, the V gene TRBV30; the D is unclear. Germline-derived CDR1 and CDR2 are GTSNPN and SVGIG (reference sequence). The CDR3 extends over 16 amino acids. Trimming stripped 0 bases from V and 3 bases from J, with 17 bases between. CDR3 coding DNA: TGTGCCTGGAGTGTACTCGGAGGCATCGGCTACACTGAAGCTTTCTTT. It codes for CAWSVLGGIGYTEAFF.

Only a few counts were recorded for this clone. The chain has TRBV6-5 and TRBJ2-4; D unclear. The CDR3 length is 13 residues. V was trimmed by 6 bases and J by 7 bases, leaving 13 bases between them. Germline V gene sequence: CDR1 MNHEY, CDR2 SVGAGI. CDR3 sequence: CASSRGSLNIQYF. The DNA for the CDR3 is TGTGCCAGCAGCCGCGGCAGTCTTAACATTCAGTACTTC.

The rearrangement links TRBV6-6 to TRBJ2-5; D gene uncertain. Trimming pared 2 bases from V and 5 bases from J, leaving 18 bases between. The length of the CDR3 is 16 residues. In germline, CDR1 is MNHNY, CDR2 SVGAGI (reference sequence). CDR3 DNA: TGTGCCAGCAGTTACCCTACTTCTCCTACCGAGGAGACCCAGTACTTC. This sequence encodes CASSYPTSPTEETQYF.

This chain connects TRBV24-1 to TRBJ2-7, with 8 bases aligning to TRBD1. CDR1 is KGHDR, CDR2 SFDVKD, per germline. This CDR3 region has 14 residues. Trimming removed 3 bases from V and 2 bases from J; junction bases left unmatched: 2. In nucleotides, the CDR3 is TGTGCCACCAGTGATCCGGACAGGGCCTACGAGCAGTACTTC. Translation: CATSDPDRAYEQYF.

The J gene is TRBJ2-2, the V gene TRBV15; 11 bases align to TRBD1. V shed 4 bases, J shed 5 bases, and the junction held 6 bases outside the gene matches. Germline lookup yields CDR1 LNHNV and CDR2 YYDKDF (reference sequence). This CDR3 contains 16 residues. The CDR3 is CATSTSGTGGTGELFF. CDR3 DNA sequence: TGTGCCACCAGCACTTCCGGGACAGGGGGGACCGGGGAGCTGTTTTTT.